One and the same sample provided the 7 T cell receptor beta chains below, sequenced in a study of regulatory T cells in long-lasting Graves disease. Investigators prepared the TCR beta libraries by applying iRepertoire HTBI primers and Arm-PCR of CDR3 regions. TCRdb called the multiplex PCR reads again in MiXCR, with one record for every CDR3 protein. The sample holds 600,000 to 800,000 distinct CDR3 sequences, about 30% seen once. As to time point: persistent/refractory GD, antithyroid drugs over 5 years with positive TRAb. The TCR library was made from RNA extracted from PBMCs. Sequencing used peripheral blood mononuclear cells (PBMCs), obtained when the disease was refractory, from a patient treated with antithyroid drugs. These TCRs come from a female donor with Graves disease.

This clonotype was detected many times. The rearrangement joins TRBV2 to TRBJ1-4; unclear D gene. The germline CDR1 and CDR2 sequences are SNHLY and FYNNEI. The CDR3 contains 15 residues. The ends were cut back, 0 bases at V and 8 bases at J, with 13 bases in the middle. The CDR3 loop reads CASSEAVGIGEKLFF. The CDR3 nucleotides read TGTGCCAGCAGTGAAGCTGTTGGGATCGGGGAAAAACTGTTTTTT.

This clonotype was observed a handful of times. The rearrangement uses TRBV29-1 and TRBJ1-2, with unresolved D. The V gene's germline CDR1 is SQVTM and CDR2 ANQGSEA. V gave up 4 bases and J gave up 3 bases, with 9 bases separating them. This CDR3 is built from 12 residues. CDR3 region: CSVGAGDYGYTF. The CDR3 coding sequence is TGCAGCGTTGGGGCAGGCGACTATGGCTACACCTTC. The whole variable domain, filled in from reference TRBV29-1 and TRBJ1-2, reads SAVISQKPSRDICQRGTSLTIQCQVDSQVTMMFWYRQQPGQSLTLIATANQGSEATYESGFVIDKFPISRPNLTFSTLTVSNMSPEDSSIYLCSVGAGDYGYTFGSGTRLTVV.

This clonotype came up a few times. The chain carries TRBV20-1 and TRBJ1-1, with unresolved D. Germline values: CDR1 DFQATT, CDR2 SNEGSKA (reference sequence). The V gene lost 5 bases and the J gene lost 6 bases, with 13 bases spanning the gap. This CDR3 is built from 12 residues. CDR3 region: CSASIRTAEAFF. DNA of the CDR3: TGCAGTGCTTCTATCAGGACCGCTGAAGCTTTCTTT.

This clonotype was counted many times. In DNA form, the CDR3 reads TGTGCCAGCACCGAACAGGGGGCCTACGAGCAGTACTTC. Translation gives CASTEQGAYEQYF. The V call is TRBV6-2 or TRBV6-3, the J call TRBJ2-7; 8 nucleotides agree with TRBD1. The CDR3 length is 13 residues. Trimming at V came to 7 bases and at J to 2 bases, leaving 4 bases not matched to a gene. Germline V gene lookup returns CDR1 MNHEY and CDR2 SVGEGT.

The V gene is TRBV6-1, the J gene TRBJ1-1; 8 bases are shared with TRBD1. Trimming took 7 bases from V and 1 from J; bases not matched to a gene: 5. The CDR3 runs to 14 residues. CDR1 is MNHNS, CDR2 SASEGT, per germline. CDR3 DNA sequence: TGTGCCAGCAAACGACAGGGGCAGAACACTGAAGCTTTCTTT. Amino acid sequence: CASKRQGQNTEAFF.

The DNA for the CDR3 is TGTGCCAGCAGTGAAGTAGCGGGTAACACCGGGGAGCTGTTTTTT. The encoded protein is CASSEVAGNTGELFF. The chain combines TRBV2 with TRBJ2-2, with 7 bases matching TRBD2. The germline V gene encodes CDR1 SNHLY and CDR2 FYNNEI. J lost 2 bases, V lost 1 base, and 1 base had no gene match. This CDR3 contains 15 residues.

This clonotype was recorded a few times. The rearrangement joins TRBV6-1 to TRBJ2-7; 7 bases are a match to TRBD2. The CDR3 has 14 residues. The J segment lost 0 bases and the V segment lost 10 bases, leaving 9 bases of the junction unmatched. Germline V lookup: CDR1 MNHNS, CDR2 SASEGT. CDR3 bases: TGTGCCACTAACCCTAGCGGCAACTCCTACGAGCAGTACTTC. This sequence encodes CATNPSGNSYEQYF.